This TCR beta chain was sequenced for a study of T cell changes during pregnancy in multiple sclerosis. Profiling relied on immunoSEQ multiplex PCR, and the TCRdb table lists in-frame clones only, not all of them. The table shows 74,000 or so clones, with around 90% occurring only once. The clonotype was recovered from a female donor with multiple sclerosis, enrolled in a pregnancy study. Specimen: CD4+ T cells from peripheral blood mononuclear cells, collected before pregnancy.

The CDR3 DNA reads as TGTGCCAGCAGTTTTCGGGGGGAGGTCCTATATTTCTTC. This gives the protein CASSFRGEVLYFF. V is TRBV27 and J is TRBJ2-1; 7 bases match TRBD2. V shed 3 bases and J 16 bases; nucleotides not matched to a gene: 12. The V gene's germline CDR1 is MNHEY and CDR2 SMNVEV (reference sequence). This CDR3 spans 13 amino acids.